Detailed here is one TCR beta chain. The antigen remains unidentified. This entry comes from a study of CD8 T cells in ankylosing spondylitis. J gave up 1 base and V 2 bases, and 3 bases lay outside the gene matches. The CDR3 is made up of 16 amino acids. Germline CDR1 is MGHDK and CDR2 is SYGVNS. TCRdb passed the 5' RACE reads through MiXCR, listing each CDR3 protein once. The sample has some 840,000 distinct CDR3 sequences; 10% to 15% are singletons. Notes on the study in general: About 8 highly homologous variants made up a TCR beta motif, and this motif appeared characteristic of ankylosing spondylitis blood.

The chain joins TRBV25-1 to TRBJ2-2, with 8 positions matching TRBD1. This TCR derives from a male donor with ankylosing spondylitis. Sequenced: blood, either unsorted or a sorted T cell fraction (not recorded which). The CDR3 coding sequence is TGTGCCAGCAGTGAAACCGGGACAGGGAACACCGGGGAGCTGTTTTTT. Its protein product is CASSETGTGNTGELFF. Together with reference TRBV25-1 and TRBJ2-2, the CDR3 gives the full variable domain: EADIYQTPRYLVIGTGKKITLECSQTMGHDKMYWYQQDPGMELHLIHYSYGVNSTEKGDLSSESTVSRIRTEHFPLTLESARPSHTSQYLCASSETGTGNTGELFFGEGSRLTVL.